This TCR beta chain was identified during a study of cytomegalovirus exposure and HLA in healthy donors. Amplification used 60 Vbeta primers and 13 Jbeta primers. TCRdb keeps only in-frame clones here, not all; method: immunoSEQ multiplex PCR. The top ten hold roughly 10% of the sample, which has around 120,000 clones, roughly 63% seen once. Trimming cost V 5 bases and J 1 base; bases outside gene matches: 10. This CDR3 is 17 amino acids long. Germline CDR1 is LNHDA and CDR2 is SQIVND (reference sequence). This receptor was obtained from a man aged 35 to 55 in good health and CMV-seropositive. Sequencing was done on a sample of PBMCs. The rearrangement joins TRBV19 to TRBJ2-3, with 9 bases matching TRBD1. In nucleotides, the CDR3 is TGTGCCAGTAGTCTTAACCCGGGACAGGGAGGCACAGATACGCAGTATTTT. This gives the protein CASSLNPGQGGTDTQYF.